Listed below are T cell receptor beta chains from one sample, sequenced in a study of T-cell reconstitution after alpha-beta-depleted transplantation in children. Each CDR3 protein gets one entry after TCRdb re-called the PCR reads with MiXCR. The sample carries a few hundred thousand distinct CDR3 sequences, about 9.4% recorded once. The sequencing here drew on PBMCs from the stem cell graft donor, taken from the stem cell graft. Source of these receptors: a human donor who donated a stem cell graft to a child with acute lymphoblastic leukemia. Both conserved end residues are part of each CDR3. D genes are given only for firm matches. Some rows have no size entry. The others give once, few or many, or a class for an expanded clone.

J | D | V | size | DNA | CDR3
TRBJ2-7 | - | TRBV12-3/TRBV12-4 | few | TGTGCCAGCAGTCGTGCCCCGCGGGGTCACTACGAGCAGTACTTC | CASSRAPRGHYEQYF
TRBJ1-5 | - | TRBV12-3/TRBV12-4 | - | TGTGCCAGCACGCGACTTAGCAATCAGCCCCAGCATTTT | CASTRLSNQPQHF
TRBJ2-3 | TRBD2 | TRBV28 | - | TGTGCCAGCAGTTTGCGGCGACTAGCGGGAGGGGTCGAGGGAGATACGCAGTATTTT | CASSLRRLAGGVEGDTQYF
TRBJ1-5 | - | TRBV6-1 | few | TGTGCCAGCAGGGCCCAGGGACACCCCAATCAGCCCCAGCATTTT | CASRAQGHPNQPQHF
TRBJ2-3 | - | TRBV18 | few | TGTGCCAGCTCACCACCGGCAGGGACTAGCACAGATACGCAGTATTTT | CASSPPAGTSTDTQYF
TRBJ1-2 | TRBD1 | TRBV10-3 | - | TGTGCCATCAGTTCGGACAGGGACTATGGCTACACCTTC | CAISSDRDYGYTF
TRBJ2-7 | - | TRBV7-2 | - | TGTGCCAGCAGCTTCTTTTTAGCCTACGAGCAGTACTTC | CASSFFLAYEQYF
TRBJ2-3 | TRBD2 | TRBV28 | - | TGTGCCAGCAGTTCCCCCGCTAGCGGGGCAACGAATACGCAGTATTTT | CASSSPASGATNTQYF
TRBJ2-7 | - | TRBV5-1 | many | TGCGCCAGCAGCTTAAATGGCAACGAGCAGTACTTC | CASSLNGNEQYF
TRBJ2-1 | TRBD2 | TRBV19 | few | TGTGCCAGTAGTAACCTAGCGGGAGCGCTCAATGATGAGCAGTTCTTC | CASSNLAGALNDEQFF
TRBJ2-5 | TRBD2 | TRBV20-1 | few | TGCAGTGCTAGAGAGATCGGGAGGGCAGGAGAGACCCAGTACTTC | CSAREIGRAGETQYF
TRBJ2-7 | - | TRBV5-1 | few | TGCGCCAGCAGCCCGTCACCCCCCTCCTACGAGCAGTACTTC | CASSPSPPSYEQYF
TRBJ1-4 | - | TRBV4-1 | - | TGCGCCAGCAGGATAAGGAAGACAGCGTATAATGAAAACCTGTTTTTT | CASRIRKTAYNENLFF
TRBJ2-3 | - | TRBV4-3 | - | TGCGCCAGCAGCCAAGATAGCACCACCGTAGATACGCAGTATTTT | CASSQDSTTVDTQYF
TRBJ2-3 | - | TRBV7-9 | once | TGTGCCAGCAGCCCTCAGGGAGGATACACAGATACGCAGTATTTT | CASSPQGGYTDTQYF
TRBJ1-2 | - | TRBV4-1 | few | TGCGCCAGCAGCCAAGCATCGGCGCCTCGCCATGGCTACACCTTC | CASSQASAPRHGYTF
TRBJ1-1 | - | TRBV6-1 | few | TGTGCCAGCACCCTGGGACGGAACACTGAAGCTTTCTTT | CASTLGRNTEAFF
TRBJ1-1 | - | TRBV20-1 | - | TGCAGTGCTACAGGGGTTTCGGACACTGAAGCTTTCTTT | CSATGVSDTEAFF
TRBJ2-2 | - | TRBV3-1 | few | TGTGCCAGCAGCCAGCTCGGGACCCACACCGGGGAGCTGTTTTTT | CASSQLGTHTGELFF
TRBJ2-3 | TRBD1 | TRBV5-1 | many | TGCGCCAGCAGCTTGGCTCCAGGGGGTCGAGATACGCAGTATTTT | CASSLAPGGRDTQYF
TRBJ2-1 | - | TRBV28 | - | TGTGCCAGCAGTTACGATCGCGCCTTATACAATGAGCAGTTCTTC | CASSYDRALYNEQFF
TRBJ2-3 | TRBD1 | TRBV7-6 | - | TGTGCCAGCAGCTTAGGGGGACAGGTCACAGATACGCAGTATTTT | CASSLGGQVTDTQYF
TRBJ2-3 | - | TRBV2 | - | TGTGCCAGCAGTCCACAGGAGCCCCTCTACACAGATACGCAGTATTTT | CASSPQEPLYTDTQYF
TRBJ1-2 | - | TRBV2 | - | TGTGCCAGCAGTGAATTAAGACGGAACTATGGCTACACCTTC | CASSELRRNYGYTF
TRBJ2-1 | TRBD1 | TRBV12-3/TRBV12-4 | few | TGTGCCAGCAGTCTCCGGGCCTCAGGGGGTGAGCAGTTCTTC | CASSLRASGGEQFF
TRBJ2-5 | - | TRBV4-1 | many | TGCGCCAGCAGCCAGGGCCCCGTAGAGACCCAGTACTTC | CASSQGPVETQYF
TRBJ2-7 | - | TRBV27 | - | TGTGCCAGCAGTTTGCCTGGGACGAAAGAGCAGTACTTC | CASSLPGTKEQYF
TRBJ1-1 | TRBD1 | TRBV7-8 | many | TGTGCCAGCAGCTTCTCAGCCAGGGGGTATAACACTGAAGCTTTCTTT | CASSFSARGYNTEAFF
TRBJ2-3 | TRBD2 | TRBV5-6 | few | TGTGCCAGCAGTCTAGCGGGAGGACTTCTTAACACAGATACGCAGTATTTT | CASSLAGGLLNTDTQYF
TRBJ1-5 | TRBD1 | TRBV3-1 | - | TGTACCAGCAGTCAGACCCGGGACAGGGGGCCGAGCAATCAGCCCCAGCATTTT | CTSSQTRDRGPSNQPQHF
TRBJ1-4 | - | TRBV7-9 | - | TGTGCCAGCAGCCCGGTTGGAGGAAATGAAAAACTGTTTTTT | CASSPVGGNEKLFF
TRBJ2-7 | TRBD1 | TRBV12-3/TRBV12-4 | many | TGTGCCAGCAGTTCGGCAGGGGGTGGCTCCTACGAGCAGTACTTC | CASSSAGGGSYEQYF
TRBJ2-1 | - | TRBV4-1 | - | TGCGCCAGCAGCCAAGTCGGGAGAGCCTACAATGAGCAGTTCTTC | CASSQVGRAYNEQFF
TRBJ2-5 | - | TRBV5-5 | many | TGTGCCAGCAGCCTGGGGTGGGGGCAAGAGACCCAGTACTTC | CASSLGWGQETQYF
TRBJ2-1 | TRBD2 | TRBV20-1 | - | TGCAGTGCTAGGGTGCCGGGACTAGTCTACAATGAGCAGTTCTTC | CSARVPGLVYNEQFF
TRBJ2-7 | TRBD2 | TRBV12-3/TRBV12-4 | - | TGTGCCAGCAGTTCTCCTAGCGGGGGATCCTACGAGCAGTACTTC | CASSSPSGGSYEQYF
TRBJ2-7 | - | TRBV6-5 | few | TGTGCCAGCAGTTACTGGCGGGACTCCTACGAGCAGTACTTC | CASSYWRDSYEQYF
TRBJ2-7 | - | TRBV9 | few | TGTGCCAGCAGCGCGAGGGATGGGACGGCCTACGAGCAGTACTTC | CASSARDGTAYEQYF
TRBJ1-1 | - | TRBV18 | - | TGTGCCAGCAGATCTTTACCGGAGAACACTGAAGCTTTCTTT | CASRSLPENTEAFF
TRBJ2-7 | TRBD1 | TRBV3-1 | few | TGTGCCAGCAGCCAAGGACAGGGAGACGAGCAGTACTTC | CASSQGQGDEQYF
TRBJ1-3 | TRBD1 | TRBV6-1 | few | TGTGCCAGCAGCAACGTCGGGACAGGGGAAGGAAACACCATATATTTT | CASSNVGTGEGNTIYF